What follows is one T cell receptor beta chain and its context. The sample comes from a study of T cell changes during pregnancy in multiple sclerosis. The CDR3 is 16 amino acids. Losses at the gene ends were 0 bases for V and 1 base for J; bases not matched to a gene: 5. CDR1 is SGHRS and CDR2 is YFSETQ in the germline V gene. Repertoires were generated with immunoSEQ multiplex PCR, while TCRdb's copy carries only in-frame clones and drops some. The top ten clones hold 3.5% to 4.5% of a sample with about 57,000 clones, about 91% of them seen once. The chain uses TRBV5-1 and TRBJ2-3, with 7 positions matching TRBD2. The clonotype was recovered from a female donor in good health, enrolled as a control in a pregnancy study. Material: peripheral blood, obtained after pregnancy. This CDR3 reads CASSLGQRGRTDTQYF. Here the CDR3 DNA reads TGCGCCAGCAGCTTGGGCCAGCGGGGACGCACAGATACGCAGTATTTT.